This T cell receptor beta chain is from a study of blood T cell repertoires in COVID-19. Study summary: T cells, B-cell-depleted T cells, or PBMCs provided the cDNA or gDNA that served as material.

Participants were placed into cohorts based on the clinical history they reported. Sequenced by immunoSEQ multiplex PCR; TCRdb stores in-frame clones only, minus some. The data show about 220,000 clones, 80% to 90% seen once. The receptor was derived from a woman aged 25 to 39 with acute COVID-19. Sequenced input: PBMCs or T cells enriched from blood (not recorded which).

The CDR3 spells CASSSSGGAYNEQFF. CDR3 in DNA: TGTGCCAGCAGCAGCAGCGGGGGGGCTTACAATGAGCAGTTCTTC. This chain uses TRBV2 with TRBJ2-1, with TRBD2 matching over 10 bases. CDR1 is SNHLY and CDR2 is FYNNEI in the germline V gene. V dropped 6 bases and J dropped 4; count of bases not matched to a gene: 6. The CDR3 contains 15 residues.